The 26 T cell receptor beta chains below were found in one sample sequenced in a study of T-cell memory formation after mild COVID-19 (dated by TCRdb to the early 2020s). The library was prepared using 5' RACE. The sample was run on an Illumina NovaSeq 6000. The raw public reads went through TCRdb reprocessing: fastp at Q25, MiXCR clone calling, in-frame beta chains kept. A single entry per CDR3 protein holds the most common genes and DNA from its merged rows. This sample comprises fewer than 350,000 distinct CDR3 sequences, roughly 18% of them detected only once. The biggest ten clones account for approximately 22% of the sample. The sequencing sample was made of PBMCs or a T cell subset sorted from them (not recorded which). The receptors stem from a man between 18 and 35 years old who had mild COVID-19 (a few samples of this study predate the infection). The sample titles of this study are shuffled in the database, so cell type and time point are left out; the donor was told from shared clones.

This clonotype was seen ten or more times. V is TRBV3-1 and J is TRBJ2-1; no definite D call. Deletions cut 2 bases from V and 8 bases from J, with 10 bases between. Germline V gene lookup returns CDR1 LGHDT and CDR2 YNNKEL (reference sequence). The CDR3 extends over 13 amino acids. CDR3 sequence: CASSQRGIHEQFF. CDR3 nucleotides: TGTGCCAGCAGCCAAAGAGGTATCCATGAGCAGTTCTTC.

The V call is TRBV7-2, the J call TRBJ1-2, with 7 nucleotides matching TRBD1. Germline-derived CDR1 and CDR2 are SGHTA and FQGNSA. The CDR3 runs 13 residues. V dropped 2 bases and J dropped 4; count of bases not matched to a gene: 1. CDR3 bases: TGTGCCAGCAGCTTACGACAGGGCTATGGCTACACCTTC. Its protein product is CASSLRQGYGYTF.

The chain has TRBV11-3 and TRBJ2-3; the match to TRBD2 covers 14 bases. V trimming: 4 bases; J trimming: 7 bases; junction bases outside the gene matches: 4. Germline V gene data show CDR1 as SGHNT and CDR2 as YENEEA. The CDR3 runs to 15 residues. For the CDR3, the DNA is TGTGCCAGCAGCTCAGGGACTAGCGGGGGAAATACGCAGTATTTT. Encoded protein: CASSSGTSGGNTQYF.

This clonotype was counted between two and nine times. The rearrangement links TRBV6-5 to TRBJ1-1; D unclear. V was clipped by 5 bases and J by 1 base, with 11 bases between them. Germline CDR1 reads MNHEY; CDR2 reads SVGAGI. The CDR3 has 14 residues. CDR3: CASSPPTRNTEAFF. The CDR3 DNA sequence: TGTGCCAGCAGTCCGCCCACAAGGAACACTGAAGCTTTCTTT.

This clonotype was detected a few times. CDR3 bases: TGCGCCAGCAGTGAGTCGTTGGAGCGGGGGGGCAACCAAGAGACCCAGTACTTC. As protein: CASSESLERGGNQETQYF. The V gene is TRBV10-2, the J gene TRBJ2-5, with 10 bases identical to TRBD2. The V segment lost 0 bases and the J segment 0 bases; nucleotides outside the gene matches: 7. CDR1 and CDR2 from the germline V gene are WSHSY and SAAADI. The CDR3 runs 18 residues.

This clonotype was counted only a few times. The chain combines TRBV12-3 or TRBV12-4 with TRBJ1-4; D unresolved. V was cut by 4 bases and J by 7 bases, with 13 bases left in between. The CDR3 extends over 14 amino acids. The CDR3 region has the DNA TGTGCCAGCAGTTCGGGTTCTTTGGGTGAAAAACTGTTTTTT. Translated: CASSSGSLGEKLFF.

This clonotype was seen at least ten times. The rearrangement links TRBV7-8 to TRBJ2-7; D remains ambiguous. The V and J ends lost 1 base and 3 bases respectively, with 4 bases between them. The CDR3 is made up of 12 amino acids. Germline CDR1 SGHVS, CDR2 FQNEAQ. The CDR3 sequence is CASSLVGYEQYF. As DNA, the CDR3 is TGTGCCAGCAGCTTAGTGGGCTACGAGCAGTACTTC.

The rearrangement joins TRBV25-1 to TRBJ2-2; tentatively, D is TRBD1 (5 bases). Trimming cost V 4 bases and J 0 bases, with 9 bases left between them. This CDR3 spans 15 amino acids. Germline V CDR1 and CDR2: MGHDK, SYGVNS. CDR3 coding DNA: TGTGCCAGCAGTGTCACAGGTACGAACACCGGGGAGCTGTTTTTT. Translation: CASSVTGTNTGELFF. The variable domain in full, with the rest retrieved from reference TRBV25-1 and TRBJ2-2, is EADIYQTPRYLVIGTGKKITLECSQTMGHDKMYWYQQDPGMELHLIHYSYGVNSTEKGDLSSESTVSRIRTEHFPLTLESARPSHTSQYLCASSVTGTNTGELFFGEGSRLTVL.

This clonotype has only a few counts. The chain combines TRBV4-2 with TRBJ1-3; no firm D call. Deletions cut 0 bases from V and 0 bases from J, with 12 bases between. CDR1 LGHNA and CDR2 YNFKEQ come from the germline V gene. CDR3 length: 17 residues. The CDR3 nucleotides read TGTGCCAGCAGCCAAGACAGAAATAGTTTCTCTGGAAACACCATATATTTT. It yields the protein CASSQDRNSFSGNTIYF.

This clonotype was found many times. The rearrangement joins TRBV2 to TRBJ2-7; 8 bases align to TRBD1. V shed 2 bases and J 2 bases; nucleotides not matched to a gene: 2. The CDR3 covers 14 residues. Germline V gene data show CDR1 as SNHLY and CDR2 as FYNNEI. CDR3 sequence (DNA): TGTGCCAGCAGTGAACAGGGGGCGACCTACGAGCAGTACGTC. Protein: CASSEQGATYEQYV.

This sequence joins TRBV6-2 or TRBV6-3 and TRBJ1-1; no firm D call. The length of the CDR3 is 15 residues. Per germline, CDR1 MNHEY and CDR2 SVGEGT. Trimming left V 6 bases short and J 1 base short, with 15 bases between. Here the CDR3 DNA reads TGTGCCAGCAGAACCTCCTCCCGGGGGAACACTGAAGCTTTCTTT. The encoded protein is CASRTSSRGNTEAFF.

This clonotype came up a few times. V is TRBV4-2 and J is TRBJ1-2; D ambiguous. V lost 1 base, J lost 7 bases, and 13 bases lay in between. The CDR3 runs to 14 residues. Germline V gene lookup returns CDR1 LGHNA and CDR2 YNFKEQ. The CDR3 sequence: CASSQGPLGSGYTF. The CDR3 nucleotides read TGTGCCAGCAGCCAAGGGCCCCTAGGAAGTGGCTACACCTTC.

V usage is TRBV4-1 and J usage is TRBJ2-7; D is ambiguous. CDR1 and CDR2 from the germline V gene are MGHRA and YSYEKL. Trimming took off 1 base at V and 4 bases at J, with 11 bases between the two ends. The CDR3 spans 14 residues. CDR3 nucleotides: TGCGCCAGCAGCCAAGTTGACGGACCTTACGAGCAGTACTTC. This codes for CASSQVDGPYEQYF.

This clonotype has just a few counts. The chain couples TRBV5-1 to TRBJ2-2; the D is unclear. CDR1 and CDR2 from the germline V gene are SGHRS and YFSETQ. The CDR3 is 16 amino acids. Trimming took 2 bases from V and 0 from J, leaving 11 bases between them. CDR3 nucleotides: TGCGCCAGCAGCTTTTTCTGGGAAACGAACACCGGGGAGCTGTTTTTT. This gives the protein CASSFFWETNTGELFF. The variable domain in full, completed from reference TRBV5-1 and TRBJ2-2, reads KAGVTQTPRYLIKTRGQQVTLSCSPISGHRSVSWYQQTPGQGLQFLFEYFSETQRNKGNFPGRFSGRQFSNSRSEMNVSTLELGDSALYLCASSFFWETNTGELFFGEGSRLTVL.

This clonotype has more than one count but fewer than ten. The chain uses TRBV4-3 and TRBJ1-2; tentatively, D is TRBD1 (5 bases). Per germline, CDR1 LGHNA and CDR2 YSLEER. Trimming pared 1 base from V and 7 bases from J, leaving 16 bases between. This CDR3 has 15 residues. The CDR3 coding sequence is TGCGCCAGCAGCCAAGCGGTCGGGCAGGGAGCTGGCTACACCTTC. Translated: CASSQAVGQGAGYTF.

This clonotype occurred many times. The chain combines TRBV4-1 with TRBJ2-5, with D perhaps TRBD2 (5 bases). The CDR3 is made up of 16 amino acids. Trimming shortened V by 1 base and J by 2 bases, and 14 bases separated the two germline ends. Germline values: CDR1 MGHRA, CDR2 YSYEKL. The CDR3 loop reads CASSQGAGITQETQYF. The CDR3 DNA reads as TGCGCCAGCAGCCAAGGCGCCGGGATCACACAAGAGACCCAGTACTTC.

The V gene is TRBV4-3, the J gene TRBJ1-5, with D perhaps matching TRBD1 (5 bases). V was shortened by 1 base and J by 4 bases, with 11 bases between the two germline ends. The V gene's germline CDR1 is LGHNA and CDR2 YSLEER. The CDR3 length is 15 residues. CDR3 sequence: CASSQGLGLNQPQHF. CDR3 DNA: TGCGCCAGCAGCCAAGGATTGGGACTAAATCAGCCCCAGCATTTT.

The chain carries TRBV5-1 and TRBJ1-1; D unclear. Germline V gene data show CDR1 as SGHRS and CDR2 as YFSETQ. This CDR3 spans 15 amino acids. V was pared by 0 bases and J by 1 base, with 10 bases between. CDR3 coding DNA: TGCGCCAGCAGCTTGGAGCAGCAGGCGAACACTGAAGCTTTCTTT. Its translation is CASSLEQQANTEAFF.

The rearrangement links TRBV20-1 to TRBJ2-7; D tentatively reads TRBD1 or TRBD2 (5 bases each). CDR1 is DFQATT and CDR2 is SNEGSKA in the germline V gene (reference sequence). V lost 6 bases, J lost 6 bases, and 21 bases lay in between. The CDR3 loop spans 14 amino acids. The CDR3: CSALGSGTHPEQYV. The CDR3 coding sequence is TGCAGTGCCCTCGGTTCCGGGACGCACCCCGAGCAGTACGTC.

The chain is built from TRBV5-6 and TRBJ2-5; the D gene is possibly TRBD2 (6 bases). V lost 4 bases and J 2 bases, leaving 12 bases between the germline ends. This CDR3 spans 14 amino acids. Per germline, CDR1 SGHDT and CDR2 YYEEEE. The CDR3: CASSGSGSQETQYF. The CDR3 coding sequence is TGTGCCAGCAGCGGCTCCGGGAGTCAAGAGACCCAGTACTTC. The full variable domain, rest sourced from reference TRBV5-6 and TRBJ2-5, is DAGVTQSPTHLIKTRGQQVTLRCSPKSGHDTVSWYQQALGQGPQFIFQYYEEEERQRGNFPDRFSGHQFPNYSSELNVNALLLGDSALYLCASSGSGSQETQYFGPGTRLLVL.

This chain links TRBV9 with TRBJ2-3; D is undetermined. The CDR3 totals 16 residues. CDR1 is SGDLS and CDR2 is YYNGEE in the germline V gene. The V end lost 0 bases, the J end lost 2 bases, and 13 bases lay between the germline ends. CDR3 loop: CASSVALGSITDTQYF. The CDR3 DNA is TGTGCCAGCAGCGTAGCTCTGGGGTCGATCACAGATACGCAGTATTTT.

Here the CDR3 DNA reads TGTGCCAGCAGCCCTTACGCCAGGGCCACTGAAGCTTTCTTT. This codes for CASSPYARATEAFF. V usage is TRBV5-5 and J usage is TRBJ1-1, with D maybe TRBD1 (5 bases). The germline V gene has CDR1 SGHKS and CDR2 YYEKEE (reference sequence). V was pared by 4 bases and J by 4 bases, with 14 bases between. CDR3 length: 14 amino acids.

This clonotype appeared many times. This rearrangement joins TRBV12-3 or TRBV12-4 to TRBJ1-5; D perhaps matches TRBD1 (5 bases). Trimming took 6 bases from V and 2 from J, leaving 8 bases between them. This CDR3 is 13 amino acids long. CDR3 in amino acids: CASRSQGNQPQHF. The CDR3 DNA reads TGTGCCAGCAGGTCACAGGGCAATCAGCCCCAGCATTTT.

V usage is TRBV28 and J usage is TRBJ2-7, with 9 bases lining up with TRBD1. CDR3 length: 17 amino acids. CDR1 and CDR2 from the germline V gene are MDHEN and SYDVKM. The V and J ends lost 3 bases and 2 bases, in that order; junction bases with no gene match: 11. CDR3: CASSFLPGQGYPYEQYF. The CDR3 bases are TGTGCCAGCAGTTTTCTCCCGGGACAGGGCTATCCCTACGAGCAGTACTTC.

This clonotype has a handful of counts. The CDR3 region has the DNA TGCAGCGGCGGGACATCTGGAAACACCATATATTTT. The encoded protein is CSGGTSGNTIYF. This chain connects TRBV29-1 to TRBJ1-3; D might be TRBD1 (6 bases). In germline, CDR1 is SQVTM, CDR2 ANQGSEA. V dropped 7 bases and J dropped 1 base, with 8 bases sitting between them. The CDR3 covers 12 residues.

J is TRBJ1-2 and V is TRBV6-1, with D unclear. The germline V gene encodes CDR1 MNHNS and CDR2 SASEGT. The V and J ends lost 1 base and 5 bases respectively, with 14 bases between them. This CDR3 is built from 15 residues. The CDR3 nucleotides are TGTGCCAGCAGTGAAGTATTCCTTCCGCGGTATGGCTACACCTTC. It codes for CASSEVFLPRYGYTF.